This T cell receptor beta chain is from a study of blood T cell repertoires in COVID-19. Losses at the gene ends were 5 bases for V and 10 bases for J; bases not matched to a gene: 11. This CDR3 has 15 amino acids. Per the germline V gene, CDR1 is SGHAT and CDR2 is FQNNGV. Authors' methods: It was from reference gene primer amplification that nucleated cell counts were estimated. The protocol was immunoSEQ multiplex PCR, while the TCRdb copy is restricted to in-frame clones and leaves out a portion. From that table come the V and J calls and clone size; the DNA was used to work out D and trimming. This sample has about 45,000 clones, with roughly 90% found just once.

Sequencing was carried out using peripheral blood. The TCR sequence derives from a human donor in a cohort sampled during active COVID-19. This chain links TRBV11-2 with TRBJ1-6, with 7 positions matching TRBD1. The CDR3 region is CASSMLQGSGSPLHF. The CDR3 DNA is TGTGCCAGCAGCATGCTACAGGGGTCTGGGTCACCCCTCCACTTT.